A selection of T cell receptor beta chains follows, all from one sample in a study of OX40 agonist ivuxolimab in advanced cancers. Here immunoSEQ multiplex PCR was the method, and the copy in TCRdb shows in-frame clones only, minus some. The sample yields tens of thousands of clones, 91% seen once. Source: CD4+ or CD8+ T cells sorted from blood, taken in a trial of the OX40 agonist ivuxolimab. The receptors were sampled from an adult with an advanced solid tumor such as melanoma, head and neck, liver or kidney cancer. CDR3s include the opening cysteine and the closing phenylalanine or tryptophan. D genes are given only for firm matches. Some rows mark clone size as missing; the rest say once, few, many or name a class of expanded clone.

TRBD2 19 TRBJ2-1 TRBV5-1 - TGCGCCAGCAGCTACGGACTAGCGGGAGGGAAGCCTACCACCAATGAGCAGTTCTTC CASSYGLAGGKPTTNEQFF
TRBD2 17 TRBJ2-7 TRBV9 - TGTGCCAGCAGCGCGGCCCCCATCGCGGGAGGGTCCTACGAGCAGTACTTC CASSAAPIAGGSYEQYF
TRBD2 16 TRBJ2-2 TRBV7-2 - TGTGCCAGCAGCCTCGGACTAGCGGGAGACACCGGGGAGCTGTTTTTT CASSLGLAGDTGELFF
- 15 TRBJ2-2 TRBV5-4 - TGTGCCAGCAGCTATCTCAAAGGGGGGGCCGGGGAGCTGTTTTTT CASSYLKGGAGELFF
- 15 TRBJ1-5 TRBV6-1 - TGTGCCAGCAGTGTCGTGGTTTTTAGCAATCAGCCCCAGCATTTT CASSVVVFSNQPQHF
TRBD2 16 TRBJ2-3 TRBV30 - TGTGCCTGGACCGACCTCGGGACTAGCGGCACAGATACGCAGTATTTT CAWTDLGTSGTDTQYF
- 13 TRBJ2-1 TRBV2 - TGTGCCCCAGCCCCCGAAGGGAAAGATGAGCAGTTCTTC CAPAPEGKDEQFF
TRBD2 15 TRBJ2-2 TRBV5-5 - TGTGCCAGCAGTCAAGAACTAGCGGTCACCGGGGAGCTGTTTTTT CASSQELAVTGELFF
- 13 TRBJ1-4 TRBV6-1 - TGTGCCAGTCACCGGCCGGGGTGGGAAAAACTGTTTTTT CASHRPGWEKLFF
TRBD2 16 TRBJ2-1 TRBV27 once TGTGCCAGCAGTTTATCGACGGCGGGAGACTACAATGAGCAGTTCTTC CASSLSTAGDYNEQFF
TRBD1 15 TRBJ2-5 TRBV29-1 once TGCAGCGTTGAAGATCCTTACAGGGGACAAGAGACCCAGTACTTC CSVEDPYRGQETQYF
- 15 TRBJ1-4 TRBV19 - TGTGCCAGTAGTGTCTTCCTAGGAACTAATGAAAAACTGTTTTTT CASSVFLGTNEKLFF
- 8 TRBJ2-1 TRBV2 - TGCGGGTCGGATGAGCAGTTCTTC CGSDEQFF
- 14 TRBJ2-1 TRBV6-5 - TGTGCCAGCACCCCCGGGGAGAGGGGCAATGAGCAGTTCTTC CASTPGERGNEQFF
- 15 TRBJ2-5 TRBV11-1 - TGTGCCAGCAGCTTAGATACAGGGTACCAAGAGACCCAGTACTTC CASSLDTGYQETQYF
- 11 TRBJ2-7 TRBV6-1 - TGTGCCAGCAATTTCAGGCACGAGCAGTACTTC CASNFRHEQYF
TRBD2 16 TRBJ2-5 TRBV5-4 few TGTGCCAGCAGCTTGTTGTCGGGAGGGCCGAGGGAGACCCAGTACTTC CASSLLSGGPRETQYF